This T cell receptor beta chain emerged from a study of blood T cell repertoires in COVID-19. The overall study: T cells, B-cell-depleted T cells, or PBMCs supplied cDNA or gDNA.

Original methodology: Estimation of nucleated cell counts was performed using reference gene primer amplification. Only in-frame clones appear in the TCRdb table, and some are missing; sequencing was by immunoSEQ multiplex PCR. V and J calls and clone size are as listed in that table; D and trimming were resolved from the DNA. The table records roughly 16,000 clones, more than 80% of them present only once. Germline V CDR1 and CDR2: MNHNY, SVGAGI (reference sequence). V trimming: 7 bases; J trimming: 8 bases; junction bases outside the gene matches: 14. The CDR3 has 16 residues. The gene calls are TRBV6-6 and TRBJ1-4; 9 bases are shared with TRBD1. The sample comprised peripheral blood. The origin of this receptor is a human donor in a cohort sampled during active COVID-19. The CDR3 reads CASTHRGRGRWEKLFF. Here the CDR3 DNA reads TGTGCCAGCACCCACAGGGGGCGCGGCCGCTGGGAAAAACTGTTTTTT.